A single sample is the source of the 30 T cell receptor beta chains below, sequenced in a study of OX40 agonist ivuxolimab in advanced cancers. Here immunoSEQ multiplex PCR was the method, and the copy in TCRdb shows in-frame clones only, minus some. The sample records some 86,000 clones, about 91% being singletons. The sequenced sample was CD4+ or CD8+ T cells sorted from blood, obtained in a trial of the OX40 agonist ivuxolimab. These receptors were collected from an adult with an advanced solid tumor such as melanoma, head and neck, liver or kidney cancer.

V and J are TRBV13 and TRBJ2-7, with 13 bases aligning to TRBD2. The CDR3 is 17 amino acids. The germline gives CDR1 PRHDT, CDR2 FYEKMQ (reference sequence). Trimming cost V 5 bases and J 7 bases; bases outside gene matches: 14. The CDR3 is CASSPTSGRAGVGEQYF. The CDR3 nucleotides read TGTGCCAGCAGCCCCACTAGCGGGAGGGCCGGGGTTGGTGAGCAGTACTTC.

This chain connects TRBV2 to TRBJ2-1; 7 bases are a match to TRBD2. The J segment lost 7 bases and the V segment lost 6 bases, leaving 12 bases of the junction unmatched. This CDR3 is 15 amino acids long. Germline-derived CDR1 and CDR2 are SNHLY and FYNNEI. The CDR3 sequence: CASRAKAGEWNEQFF. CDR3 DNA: TGTGCCAGCAGGGCGAAGGCGGGAGAATGGAATGAGCAGTTCTTC.

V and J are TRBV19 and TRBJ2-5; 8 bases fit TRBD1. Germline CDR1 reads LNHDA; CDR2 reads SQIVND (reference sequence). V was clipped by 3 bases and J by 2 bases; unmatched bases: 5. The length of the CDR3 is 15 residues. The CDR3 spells CASSIRTGQQETQYF. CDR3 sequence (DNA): TGTGCCAGTAGTATCCGGACAGGGCAACAAGAGACCCAGTACTTC.

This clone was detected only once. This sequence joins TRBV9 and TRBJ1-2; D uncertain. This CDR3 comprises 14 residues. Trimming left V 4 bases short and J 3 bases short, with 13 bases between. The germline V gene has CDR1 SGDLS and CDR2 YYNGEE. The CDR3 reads CASSSLLGHYGYTF. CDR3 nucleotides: TGTGCCAGCAGCTCCCTGTTAGGACACTATGGCTACACCTTC.

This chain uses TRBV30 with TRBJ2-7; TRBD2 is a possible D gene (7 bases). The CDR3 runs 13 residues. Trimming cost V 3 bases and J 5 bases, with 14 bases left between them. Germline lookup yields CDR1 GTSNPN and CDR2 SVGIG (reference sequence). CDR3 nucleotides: TGTGCCTGGAGCGCCGGGGGGCGCGACGAGCAGTACTTC. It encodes CAWSAGGRDEQYF.

The CDR3 here is CASRSGTIGGELFF. In DNA, the CDR3 is TGTGCCAGCAGAAGTGGGACCATCGGCGGGGAGCTGTTTTTT. This chain connects TRBV6-6 to TRBJ2-2; D may correspond to TRBD1 or TRBD2 (5 bases each). The germline V gene encodes CDR1 MNHNY and CDR2 SVGAGI (reference sequence). The CDR3 length is 14 residues. Trimming pared 6 bases from V and 7 bases from J, leaving 15 bases between.

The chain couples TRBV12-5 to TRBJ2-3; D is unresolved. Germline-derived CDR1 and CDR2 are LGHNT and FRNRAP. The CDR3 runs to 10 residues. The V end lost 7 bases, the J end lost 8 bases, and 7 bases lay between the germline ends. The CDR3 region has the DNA TGTGCTAGTGTACTCGCTACGCAGTATTTT. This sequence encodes CASVLATQYF.

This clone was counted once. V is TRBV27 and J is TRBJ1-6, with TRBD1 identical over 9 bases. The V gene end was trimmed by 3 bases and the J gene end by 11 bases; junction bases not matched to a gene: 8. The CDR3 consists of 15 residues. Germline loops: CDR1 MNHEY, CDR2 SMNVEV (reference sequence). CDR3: CASSFSGQGNTPLHF. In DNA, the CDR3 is TGTGCCAGCAGTTTCTCGGGACAGGGTAACACACCCCTCCACTTT.

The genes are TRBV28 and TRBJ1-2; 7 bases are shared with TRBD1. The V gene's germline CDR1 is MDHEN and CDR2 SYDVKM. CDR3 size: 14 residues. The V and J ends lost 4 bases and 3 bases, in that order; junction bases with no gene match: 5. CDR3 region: CASSSSQGHYGYTF. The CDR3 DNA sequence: TGTGCCAGCAGTTCGTCACAGGGGCACTATGGCTACACCTTC.

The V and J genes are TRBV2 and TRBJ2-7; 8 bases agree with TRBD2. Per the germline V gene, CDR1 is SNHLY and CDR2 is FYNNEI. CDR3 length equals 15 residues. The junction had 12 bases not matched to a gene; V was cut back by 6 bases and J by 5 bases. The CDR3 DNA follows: TGTGCCAGCAGCCTCGGGGTTGCGGGAGGACACGAGCAGTACTTC. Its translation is CASSLGVAGGHEQYF.

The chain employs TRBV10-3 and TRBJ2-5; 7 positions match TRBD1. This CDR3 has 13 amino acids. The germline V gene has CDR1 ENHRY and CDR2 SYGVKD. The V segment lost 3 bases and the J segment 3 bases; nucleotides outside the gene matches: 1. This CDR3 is CAISDTGEETQYF. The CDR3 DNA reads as TGTGCCATCAGTGATACAGGGGAAGAGACCCAGTACTTC.

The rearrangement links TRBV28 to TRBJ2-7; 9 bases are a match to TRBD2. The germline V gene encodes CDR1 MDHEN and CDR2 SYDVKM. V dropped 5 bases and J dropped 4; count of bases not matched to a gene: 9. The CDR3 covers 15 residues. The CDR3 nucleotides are TGTGCCAGCAGTGCCGATGTTCTAGCGGGGTACGAGCAGTACTTC. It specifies CASSADVLAGYEQYF.

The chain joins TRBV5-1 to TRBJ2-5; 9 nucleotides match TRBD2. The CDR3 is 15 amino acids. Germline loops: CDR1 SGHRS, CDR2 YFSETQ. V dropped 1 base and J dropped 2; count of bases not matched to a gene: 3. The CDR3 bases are TGCGCCAGCAGCTTGTTTAGCGGGGGTCAAGAGACCCAGTACTTC. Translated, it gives CASSLFSGGQETQYF. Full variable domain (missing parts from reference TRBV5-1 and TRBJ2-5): KAGVTQTPRYLIKTRGQQVTLSCSPISGHRSVSWYQQTPGQGLQFLFEYFSETQRNKGNFPGRFSGRQFSNSRSEMNVSTLELGDSALYLCASSLFSGGQETQYFGPGTRLLVL.

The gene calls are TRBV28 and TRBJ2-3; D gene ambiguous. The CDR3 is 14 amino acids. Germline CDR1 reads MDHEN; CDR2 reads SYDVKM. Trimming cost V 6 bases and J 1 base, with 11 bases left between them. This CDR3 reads CASRESWGTDTQYF. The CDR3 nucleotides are TGTGCCAGCAGGGAGAGCTGGGGCACAGATACGCAGTATTTT.

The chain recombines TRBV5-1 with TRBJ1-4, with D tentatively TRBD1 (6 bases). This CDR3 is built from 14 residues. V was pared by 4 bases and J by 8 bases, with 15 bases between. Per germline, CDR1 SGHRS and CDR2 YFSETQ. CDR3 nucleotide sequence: TGCGCCAGCAGCGGGGGGCAGGGAAAGGAAAAACTGTTTTTT. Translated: CASSGGQGKEKLFF. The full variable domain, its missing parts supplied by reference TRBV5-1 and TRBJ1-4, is KAGVTQTPRYLIKTRGQQVTLSCSPISGHRSVSWYQQTPGQGLQFLFEYFSETQRNKGNFPGRFSGRQFSNSRSEMNVSTLELGDSALYLCASSGGQGKEKLFFGSGTQLSVL.

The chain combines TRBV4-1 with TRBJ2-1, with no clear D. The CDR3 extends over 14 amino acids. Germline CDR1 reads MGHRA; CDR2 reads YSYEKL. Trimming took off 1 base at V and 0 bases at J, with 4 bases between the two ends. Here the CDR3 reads CASSQGSSYNEQFF. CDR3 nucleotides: TGCGCCAGCAGCCAAGGAAGCTCCTACAATGAGCAGTTCTTC.

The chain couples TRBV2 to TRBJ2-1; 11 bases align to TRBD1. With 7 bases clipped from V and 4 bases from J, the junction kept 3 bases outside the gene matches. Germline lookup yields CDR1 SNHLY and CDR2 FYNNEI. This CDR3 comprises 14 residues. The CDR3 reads CASTRDRGYNEQFF. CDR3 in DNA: TGTGCCAGCACCCGGGACAGGGGGTACAATGAGCAGTTCTTC.

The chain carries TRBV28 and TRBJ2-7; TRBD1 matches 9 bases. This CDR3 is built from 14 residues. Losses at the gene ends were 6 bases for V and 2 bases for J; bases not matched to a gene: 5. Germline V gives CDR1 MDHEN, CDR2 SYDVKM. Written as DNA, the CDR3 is TGTGCCAGCAGGACAGGGGGGTCCGCCTACGAGCAGTACTTC. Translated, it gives CASRTGGSAYEQYF.

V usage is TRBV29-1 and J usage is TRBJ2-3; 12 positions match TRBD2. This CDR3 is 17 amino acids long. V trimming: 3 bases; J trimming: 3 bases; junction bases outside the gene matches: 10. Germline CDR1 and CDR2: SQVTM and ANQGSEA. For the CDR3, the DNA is TGCAGCGTTGACAGGGGGCTAGCGGGAGGGAGAACAGATACGCAGTATTTT. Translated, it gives CSVDRGLAGGRTDTQYF.

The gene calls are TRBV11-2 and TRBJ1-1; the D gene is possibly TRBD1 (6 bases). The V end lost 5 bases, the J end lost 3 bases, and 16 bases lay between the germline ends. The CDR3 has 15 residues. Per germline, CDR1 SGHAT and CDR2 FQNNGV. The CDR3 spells CASSPYDRIYTEAFF. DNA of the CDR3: TGTGCCAGCAGCCCGTATGACAGGATATACACTGAAGCTTTCTTT.

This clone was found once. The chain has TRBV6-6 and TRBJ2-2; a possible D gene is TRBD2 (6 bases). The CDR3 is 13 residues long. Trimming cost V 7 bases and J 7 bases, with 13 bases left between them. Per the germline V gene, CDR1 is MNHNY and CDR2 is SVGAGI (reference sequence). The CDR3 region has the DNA TGTGCCAGCACCCGGGACTGGTTCGGGGAGCTGTTTTTT. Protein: CASTRDWFGELFF.

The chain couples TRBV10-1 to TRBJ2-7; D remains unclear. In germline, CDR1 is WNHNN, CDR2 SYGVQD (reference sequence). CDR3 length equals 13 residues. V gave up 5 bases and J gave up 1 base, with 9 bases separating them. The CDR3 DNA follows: TGCGCCAGCAGTACCGGACGGTCCTACGAGCAGTACTTC. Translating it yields CASSTGRSYEQYF.

As DNA, the CDR3 is TGTGCCAGCAGTTTACGGCAGACAGATACGCAGTATTTT. Protein product: CASSLRQTDTQYF. The chain joins TRBV27 to TRBJ2-3; D is uncertain. Germline V gene sequence: CDR1 MNHEY, CDR2 SMNVEV (reference sequence). Trimming removed 2 bases from V and 3 bases from J, with 6 bases in between. This CDR3 contains 13 residues.

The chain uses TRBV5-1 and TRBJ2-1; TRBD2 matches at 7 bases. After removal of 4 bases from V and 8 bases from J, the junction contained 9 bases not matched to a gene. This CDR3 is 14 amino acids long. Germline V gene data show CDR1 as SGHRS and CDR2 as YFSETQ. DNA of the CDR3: TGCGCCAGCAGCGTCGGGGGGATAGGCGATGAGCAGTTCTTC. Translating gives CASSVGGIGDEQFF.

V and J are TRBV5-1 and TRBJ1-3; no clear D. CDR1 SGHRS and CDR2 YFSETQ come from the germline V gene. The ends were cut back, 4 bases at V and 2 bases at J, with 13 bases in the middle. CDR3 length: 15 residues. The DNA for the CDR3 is TGCGCCAGCAGCGCGGACGCGTGGGCTGGAAACACCATATATTTT. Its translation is CASSADAWAGNTIYF. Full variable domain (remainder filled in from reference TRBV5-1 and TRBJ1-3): KAGVTQTPRYLIKTRGQQVTLSCSPISGHRSVSWYQQTPGQGLQFLFEYFSETQRNKGNFPGRFSGRQFSNSRSEMNVSTLELGDSALYLCASSADAWAGNTIYFGEGSWLTVV.

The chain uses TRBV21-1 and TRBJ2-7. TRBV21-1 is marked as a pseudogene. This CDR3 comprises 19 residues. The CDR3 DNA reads TGTGCCAGCAGCAAACCCTCTACACGACTCGAGGGGAATCCCTACGAGCAGTACTTC. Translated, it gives CASSKPSTRLEGNPYEQYF.

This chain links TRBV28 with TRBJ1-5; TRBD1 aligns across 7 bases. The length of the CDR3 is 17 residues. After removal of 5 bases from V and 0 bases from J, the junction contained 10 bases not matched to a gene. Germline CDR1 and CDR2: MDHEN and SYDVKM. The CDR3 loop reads CASSQGQFFYSNQPQHF. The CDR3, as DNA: TGTGCCAGCAGTCAGGGACAGTTTTTCTATAGCAATCAGCCCCAGCATTTT.

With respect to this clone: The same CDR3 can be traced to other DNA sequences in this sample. CDR3: CASSVAYRGGEQYF. CDR3 coding DNA: TGTGCCAGCAGCGTAGCTTACAGGGGAGGGGAGCAGTACTTC. The chain is built from TRBV9 and TRBJ2-7, with D perhaps being TRBD1 or TRBD2 (7 bases each). V lost 0 bases, J lost 7 bases, and 14 bases lay in between. The CDR3 is made up of 14 amino acids. The V gene's germline CDR1 is SGDLS and CDR2 YYNGEE.

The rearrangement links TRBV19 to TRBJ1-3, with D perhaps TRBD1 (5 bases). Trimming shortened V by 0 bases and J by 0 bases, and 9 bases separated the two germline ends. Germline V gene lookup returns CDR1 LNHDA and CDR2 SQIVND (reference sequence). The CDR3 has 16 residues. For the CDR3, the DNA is TGTGCCAGTAGTATAGATACAGGATTCTCTGGAAACACCATATATTTT. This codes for CASSIDTGFSGNTIYF.

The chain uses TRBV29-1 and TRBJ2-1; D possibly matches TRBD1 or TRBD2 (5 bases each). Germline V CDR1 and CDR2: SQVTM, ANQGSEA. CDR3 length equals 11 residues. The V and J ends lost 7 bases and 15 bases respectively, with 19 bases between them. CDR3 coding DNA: TGCAGCGGACTCGGGGACCAGCGACCGTTCTTC. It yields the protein CSGLGDQRPFF.